One and the same sample provided the 6 T cell receptor beta chains below, sequenced in a study of blood T cell repertoires in COVID-19. The data were produced by immunoSEQ multiplex PCR, yet TCRdb's version contains in-frame clones alone and is incomplete. This table holds about 670,000 clones, 80% to 90% found once. Sequenced: peripheral blood. Receptors originate from a woman younger than 35 with acute or convalescent COVID-19.

V and J are TRBV7-9 and TRBJ1-2; D is undetermined. CDR1 SEHNR and CDR2 FQNEAQ come from the germline V gene (reference sequence). This CDR3 is built from 14 residues. Between the trimmed V and J ends, which lost 5 bases and 1 base, there was a span of 11 bases. The CDR3 sequence is CASSPRLDNYGYTF. In DNA form, the CDR3 reads TGTGCCAGCAGCCCCCGACTGGATAACTATGGCTACACCTTC.

V gene TRBV7-6 combines with J gene TRBJ2-1; D ambiguous. CDR1 is SGHVS and CDR2 is FNYEAQ in the germline V gene. Trimming pared 5 bases from V and 0 bases from J, leaving 11 bases between. CDR3 length: 15 residues. CDR3 sequence reads: CASSPTLSSYNEQFF. The DNA for the CDR3 is TGTGCCAGCAGCCCTACTTTGAGCTCCTACAATGAGCAGTTCTTC. Full variable domain (missing parts from reference TRBV7-6 and TRBJ2-1): GAGVSQSPRYKVTKRGQDVALRCDPISGHVSLYWYRQALGQGPEFLTYFNYEAQQDKSGLPNDRFSAERPEGSISTLTIQRTEQRDSAMYRCASSPTLSSYNEQFFGPGTRLTVL.

This clone was seen a few times. The chain combines TRBV6-5 with TRBJ1-2; 11 positions match TRBD1. The CDR3 loop spans 16 amino acids. The J segment lost 5 bases and the V segment lost 2 bases, leaving 7 bases of the junction unmatched. Per germline, CDR1 MNHEY and CDR2 SVGAGI. CDR3 nucleotides: TGTGCCAGCAGTTACGCCCGGACAGGGGGCGGGTATGGCTACACCTTC. It is translated as CASSYARTGGGYGYTF.

The chain uses TRBV27 and TRBJ1-5; the match to TRBD1 covers 10 bases. Germline lookup yields CDR1 MNHEY and CDR2 SMNVEV (reference sequence). The CDR3 runs to 13 residues. J was trimmed by 4 bases and V by 6 bases; bases with no gene match: 0. The CDR3 loop reads CASRGQGNQPQHF. CDR3 DNA: TGTGCCAGCAGGGGACAGGGGAATCAGCCCCAGCATTTT.

The V call is TRBV6-6, the J call TRBJ1-2; 8 bases match TRBD1. The ends lost 5 bases at V and 8 bases at J; junction bases unmatched: 16. This CDR3 is built from 16 residues. The V gene's germline CDR1 is MNHNY and CDR2 SVGAGI (reference sequence). In nucleotides, the CDR3 is TGTGCCAGCAGTCCCCGAAGAGTACAGGGGGTCCGGGGCTACACCTTC. Encoded protein: CASSPRRVQGVRGYTF.

This clone was detected once. The CDR3 sequence is CSVLQDSNYGYTF. The CDR3 DNA reads TGCAGCGTTCTCCAGGACTCTAACTATGGCTACACCTTC. The V and J genes are TRBV29-1 and TRBJ1-2; D is ambiguous. This CDR3 contains 13 residues. Germline assignment: CDR1 SQVTM and CDR2 ANQGSEA. V lost 5 bases and J 0 bases, leaving 10 bases between the germline ends.